A single sample is the source of the 19 T cell receptor beta chains below, sequenced in a study of T cells in localized non-small cell lung cancer. Here immunoSEQ multiplex PCR was the method, and the copy in TCRdb shows in-frame clones only, minus some. The sample carries about 48,000 clones, around 77% recorded once. Here the sequenced sample was peripheral blood, taken before any cancer treatment. These receptor sequences come from a man aged 35 to 69 with stage I squamous cell lung carcinoma.

The chain has TRBV18 and TRBJ1-1, with D possibly matching TRBD1 (5 bases). This CDR3 spans 19 amino acids. Trimming removed 1 base at V and 0 bases at J, with 21 bases between. Per the germline V gene, CDR1 is KGHSH and CDR2 is LQKENI. The CDR3: CASSPRVLRGGLMNTEAFF. CDR3 nucleotide sequence: TGTGCCAGCTCACCACGCGTATTGAGGGGAGGCCTAATGAACACTGAAGCTTTCTTT. The full variable domain, rest sourced from reference TRBV18 and TRBJ1-1, is NAGVMQNPRHLVRRRGQEARLRCSPMKGHSHVYWYRQLPEEGLKFMVYLQKENIIDESGMPKERFSAEFPKEGPSILRIQQVVRGDSAAYFCASSPRVLRGGLMNTEAFFGQGTRLTVV.

The chain uses TRBV5-4 and TRBJ1-3; D is unclear. Deletions cut 3 bases from V and 8 bases from J, with 12 bases between. Germline V gene lookup returns CDR1 SGHNT and CDR2 YYREEE (reference sequence). The CDR3 is 13 residues long. CDR3 protein: CASSYGGGDTIYF. CDR3 coding DNA: TGTGCCAGCAGCTACGGAGGCGGAGACACCATATATTTT. The whole variable domain, remainder taken from reference TRBV5-4 and TRBJ1-3, is ETGVTQSPTHLIKTRGQQVTLRCSSQSGHNTVSWYQQALGQGPQFIFQYYREEENGRGNFPPRFSGLQFPNYSSELNVNALELDDSALYLCASSYGGGDTIYFGEGSWLTVV.

J is TRBJ1-5 and V is TRBV5-1; weak D call: TRBD1 (5 bases). The CDR3 is made up of 15 amino acids. Trimming removed 2 bases from V and 0 bases from J, with 9 bases in between. Germline V CDR1 and CDR2: SGHRS, YFSETQ. This chain's CDR3 is CASSFQGSSNQPQHF. The CDR3 region has the DNA TGCGCCAGCAGCTTTCAGGGTAGTAGCAATCAGCCCCAGCATTTT.

The chain's CDR3 is CAISGVPGARGAETQYF. The CDR3 bases are TGTGCCATCAGTGGGGTTCCGGGGGCCAGGGGTGCGGAGACCCAGTACTTC. The chain uses TRBV10-3 and TRBJ2-5; D may match TRBD1 or TRBD2 (6 bases each). Germline V gives CDR1 ENHRY, CDR2 SYGVKD. Trimming cost V 4 bases and J 5 bases, with 23 bases left between them. The CDR3 has 17 amino acids.

V is TRBV4-3 and J is TRBJ2-6; 11 bases are shared with TRBD1. Germline V gives CDR1 LGHNA, CDR2 YSLEER. Trimming removed 0 bases from V and 12 bases from J; junction bases left unmatched: 7. This CDR3 contains 16 residues. CDR3 loop: CASSQDSRTGGTVLTF. CDR3 DNA: TGCGCCAGCAGCCAAGATTCCAGGACAGGGGGCACCGTCCTGACTTTC.

This clone was seen just once. The V gene is TRBV6-4, the J gene TRBJ1-1; 7 positions match TRBD1. This CDR3 region has 14 residues. The germline V gene encodes CDR1 MRHNA and CDR2 SNTAGT. J gave up 5 bases and V 0 bases, and 3 bases lay outside the gene matches. This CDR3 is CASSDSSRGTEAFF. The CDR3 nucleotides read TGTGCCAGCAGTGACTCATCCAGGGGGACTGAAGCTTTCTTT.

This clone was observed a few times. This chain connects TRBV10-3 to TRBJ2-5, with unresolved D. Germline V gives CDR1 ENHRY, CDR2 SYGVKD. This CDR3 is 12 amino acids long. V lost 9 bases to trimming and J lost 1 base, with 9 bases between them. Here the CDR3 reads CAIGSTQETQYF. The CDR3 DNA reads TGTGCCATTGGCAGCACCCAAGAGACCCAGTACTTC.

The chain is built from TRBV19 and TRBJ2-5; 7 bases line up with TRBD1. The V segment lost 2 bases and the J segment 0 bases; nucleotides outside the gene matches: 6. Germline V gene sequence: CDR1 LNHDA, CDR2 SQIVND (reference sequence). There are 16 residues in the CDR3. The DNA of the CDR3 is TGTGCCAGTAGTATAAGCCCCGGGACAGACCAAGAGACCCAGTACTTC. Its protein product is CASSISPGTDQETQYF. Full variable domain (outside the CDR3, taken from reference TRBV19 and TRBJ2-5): DGGITQSPKYLFRKEGQNVTLSCEQNLNHDAMYWYRQDPGQGLRLIYYSQIVNDFQKGDIAEGYSVSREKKESFPLTVTSAQKNPTAFYLCASSISPGTDQETQYFGPGTRLLVL.

This chain joins TRBV7-9 and TRBJ1-4; no reliable D call. The CDR3 is 14 amino acids. The V and J ends lost 4 bases and 2 bases respectively, with 8 bases between them. CDR1 is SEHNR, CDR2 FQNEAQ, per germline (reference sequence). CDR3 nucleotide sequence: TGTGCCAGCAGCTCAACGGGGACTAATGAAAAACTGTTTTTT. It translates to CASSSTGTNEKLFF.

V is TRBV14 and J is TRBJ2-3; no clear D. Germline values: CDR1 SGHDN, CDR2 FVKESK. The CDR3 has 11 amino acids. The V and J ends lost 3 bases and 7 bases respectively, with 5 bases between them. CDR3: CASSQYHTQYF. CDR3 in DNA: TGTGCCAGCAGCCAGTATCATACGCAGTATTTT.

The chain is built from TRBV28 and TRBJ1-2; 11 bases match TRBD1. Germline V lookup: CDR1 MDHEN, CDR2 SYDVKM. V trimming: 2 bases; J trimming: 3 bases; junction bases outside the gene matches: 2. CDR3 length: 15 residues. The DNA of the CDR3 is TGTGCCAGCAGTTTAGGGGACAGGGGGGACTATGGCTACACCTTC. Amino acid sequence: CASSLGDRGDYGYTF.

V is TRBV10-3 and J is TRBJ2-7; D might be TRBD1 or TRBD2, each matching 5 bases. This CDR3 is built from 14 residues. Germline-derived CDR1 and CDR2 are ENHRY and SYGVKD. V gave up 0 bases and J gave up 6 bases, with 12 bases separating them. In DNA form, the CDR3 reads TGTGCCATCAGTGAGTCCCCCGGGACGAGCGAGCAGTACTTC. Encoded protein: CAISESPGTSEQYF.

This clone was seen more than once but under ten times. The DNA for the CDR3 is TGTGCCAGCAGTGGAGGAGCAACTAATGAAAAACTGTTTTTT. It yields the protein CASSGGATNEKLFF. V and J are TRBV27 and TRBJ1-4, with no clear D. The germline gives CDR1 MNHEY, CDR2 SMNVEV (reference sequence). The CDR3 covers 14 residues. Trimming took 5 bases from V and 0 from J, leaving 7 bases between them.

This chain joins TRBV6-5 and TRBJ2-7, with TRBD2 matching over 8 bases. The CDR3 sequence is 15 residues long. Germline loops: CDR1 MNHEY, CDR2 SVGAGI. V dropped 5 bases and J dropped 0; count of bases not matched to a gene: 6. CDR3 protein: CASSNTGGDSYEQYF. The CDR3 nucleotides are TGTGCCAGCAGTAACACGGGGGGGGACTCCTACGAGCAGTACTTC.

The sample holds one count of this clone. V and J are TRBV9 and TRBJ1-1, with D possibly TRBD1 on 6 matching bases. The V gene's germline CDR1 is SGDLS and CDR2 YYNGEE. The CDR3 extends over 14 amino acids. V was trimmed by 0 bases and J by 1 base, leaving 7 bases between them. The CDR3 nucleotides are TGTGCCAGCAGCGTAGGGACAGAGAACACTGAAGCTTTCTTT. It specifies CASSVGTENTEAFF.

In nucleotides, the CDR3 is TGCAGCGTTGACGGTATGACACAAGAGACCCAGTACTTC. Translation: CSVDGMTQETQYF. This chain uses TRBV29-1 with TRBJ2-5; the D is unclear. The V gene's germline CDR1 is SQVTM and CDR2 ANQGSEA. This CDR3 is 13 amino acids long. Trimming removed 3 bases at V and 2 bases at J, with 10 bases between.

This clone was seen a handful of times. The rearrangement uses TRBV4-2 and TRBJ2-7; D uncertain. Trimming cost V 1 base and J 4 bases, with 20 bases left between them. The CDR3 runs 17 residues. Germline CDR1 and CDR2: LGHNA and YNFKEQ. The CDR3 bases are TGTGCCAGCAGCCAAGTTCCCGCTAAGGGCCTACCATACGAGCAGTACTTC. Its protein product is CASSQVPAKGLPYEQYF.

V and J are TRBV7-2 and TRBJ1-4; 9 bases fit TRBD1. CDR1 is SGHTA, CDR2 FQGNSA, per germline. This CDR3 contains 14 residues. V lost 4 bases and J lost 6; bases outside the gene matches: 3. Here the CDR3 DNA reads TGTGCCAGCAGCTCGCGACAGGGGGATGAAAAACTGTTTTTT. Translating it yields CASSSRQGDEKLFF.

The gene calls are TRBV11-2 and TRBJ2-5; D perhaps matches TRBD2 (6 bases). V was trimmed by 1 base and J by 5 bases, leaving 14 bases between them. The germline CDR1 and CDR2 sequences are SGHAT and FQNNGV. There are 15 residues in the CDR3. CDR3 protein: CASSLGTIYLETQYF. The CDR3 region has the DNA TGTGCCAGCAGCTTAGGGACTATTTACTTGGAGACCCAGTACTTC.